This T cell receptor beta chain was recovered during a study of tumor and adjacent non-tumor tissue in lung cancer. General study results and limits: Patients with more diverse tumor TCRs had worse survival. TCR diversity was significantly greater in tumor than normal lung tissue.

No cell sorting was done before RNA was extracted from the tissue. This non-tumor lung sample came from over 3 cm beyond the tumor edge. Between August and November 2014, newly diagnosed, chemotherapy-naive lung cancer patients underwent thoracic surgery in China. About this clonotype: Its target is not known. Since no conserved phenylalanine or tryptophan closes the CDR3, a read error is the likely cause.

Three rounds of nested PCR, following a modified ARM-PCR protocol, produced the TCRbeta library. TCRdb re-derived calls from the multiplex PCR reads in MiXCR, one entry per CDR3 protein. Found here are tens of thousands of distinct CDR3 sequences, approximately 80% of them singletons; the top ten hold 51%. The CDR3 runs 14 residues. CDR1 is SGHAT, CDR2 FQDESV, per germline (reference sequence). The specimen sequenced was distant non-tumor lung tissue. This sequence was found in a man aged 55 to 70 with non-small cell lung cancer. This sequence joins TRBV11-1 and TRBJ2-1; D unresolved. The CDR3 is CANSLELVHNEQFL. CDR3 in DNA: TGTGCCAACAGCTTAGAGTTGGTACACAATGAACAGTTCCTA.